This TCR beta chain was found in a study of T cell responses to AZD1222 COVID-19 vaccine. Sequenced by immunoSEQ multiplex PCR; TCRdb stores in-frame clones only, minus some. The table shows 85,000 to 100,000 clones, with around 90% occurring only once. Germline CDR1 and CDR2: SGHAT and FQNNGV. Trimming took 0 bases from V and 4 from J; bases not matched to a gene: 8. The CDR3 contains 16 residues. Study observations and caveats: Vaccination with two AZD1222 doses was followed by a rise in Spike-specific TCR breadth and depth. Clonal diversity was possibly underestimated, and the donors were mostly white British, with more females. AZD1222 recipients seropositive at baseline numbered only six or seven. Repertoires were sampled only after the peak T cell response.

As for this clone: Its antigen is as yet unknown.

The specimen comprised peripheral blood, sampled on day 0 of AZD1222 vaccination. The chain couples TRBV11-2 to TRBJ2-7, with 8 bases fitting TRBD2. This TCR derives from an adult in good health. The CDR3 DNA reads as TGTGCCAGCAGCTTAGAGGTGGGGACTAGTCTGTACGAGCAGTACTTC. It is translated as CASSLEVGTSLYEQYF. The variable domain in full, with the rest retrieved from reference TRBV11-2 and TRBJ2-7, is EAGVAQSPRYKIIEKRQSVAFWCNPISGHATLYWYQQILGQGPKLLIQFQNNGVVDDSQLPKDRFSAERLKGVDSTLKIQPAKLEDSAVYLCASSLEVGTSLYEQYFGPGTRLTVT.